Presented here are 11 T cell receptor beta chains from one specimen sequenced in a study of response to subunit inactivated influenza vaccine (dated by TCRdb to the late 2010s). Libraries were prepared through RT-PCR. Sequencer: Illumina HiSeq 2500. TCRdb ran its own pipeline on the public reads, namely fastp trimming at Q25 and MiXCR clone calling, and kept in-frame beta chains. Under each unique CDR3 protein, matching rows form one entry showing the most common genes and DNA. The sample includes approximately 500,000 distinct CDR3 sequences, with over 10% observed a single time. Around 13% of the sample is held by the ten biggest clonotypes. This specimen's time point label, interpreted: more than 35 days after influenza vaccine administration. The starting material was PBMCs from blood, obtained 40 to 50 days after vaccination. The receptors stem from a man over 45 who received an inactivated influenza vaccine. Donor details come from another sample of the same person, matched by shared clones.

This clonotype was detected a few times. The V call is TRBV27, the J call TRBJ2-2; tentatively, D is TRBD1 (5 bases). Looked up from germline, CDR1 is MNHEY and CDR2 is SMNVEV (reference sequence). Trimming removed 3 bases from V and 3 bases from J, with 17 bases in between. The CDR3 length is 17 residues. The CDR3 DNA reads as TGTGCCAGCAGTTTGGAAGGGGCGAGGTCCGACACCGGGGAGCTGTTTTTT. This translates into CASSLEGARSDTGELFF.

This chain links TRBV18 with TRBJ2-1; D remains unclear. Germline V gene sequence: CDR1 KGHSH, CDR2 LQKENI. The CDR3 contains 13 residues. The V end was cut by 0 bases, the J end by 7 bases, with 7 bases between. The CDR3 spells CASSPPNENEQFF. The CDR3 nucleotides are TGTGCCAGCTCACCACCGAACGAAAATGAGCAGTTCTTC.

In this sample, this clonotype turned up a few times. This chain connects TRBV5-1 to TRBJ2-3; 12 nucleotides align to TRBD2. The V gene end was trimmed by 8 bases and the J gene end by 1 base; junction bases not matched to a gene: 11. Germline CDR1 reads SGHRS; CDR2 reads YFSETQ. CDR3 length: 17 amino acids. Here the CDR3 DNA reads TGCGCCAGGACGGCAGCCGGGACTAGCGGGCGCACAGATACGCAGTATTTT. Its translation: CARTAAGTSGRTDTQYF.

This clonotype was observed a few times. The J gene is TRBJ2-4, the V gene TRBV25-1, with TRBD2 matching over 9 bases. The V gene's germline CDR1 is MGHDK and CDR2 SYGVNS. The CDR3 has 14 amino acids. J gave up 3 bases and V 4 bases, and 1 base lay outside the gene matches. As DNA, the CDR3 is TGTGCCAGCAGTGGTAGCGGGAGCAAAAACATTCAGTACTTC. It codes for CASSGSGSKNIQYF. Variable domain in full (rest from reference TRBV25-1 and TRBJ2-4): EADIYQTPRYLVIGTGKKITLECSQTMGHDKMYWYQQDPGMELHLIHYSYGVNSTEKGDLSSESTVSRIRTEHFPLTLESARPSHTSQYLCASSGSGSKNIQYFGAGTRLSVL.

This clonotype has ten or more counts. The chain couples TRBV27 to TRBJ2-7, with D unclear. This CDR3 region has 14 residues. V lost 3 bases to trimming and J lost 0 bases, with 9 bases between them. The V gene's germline CDR1 is MNHEY and CDR2 SMNVEV (reference sequence). As DNA, the CDR3 is TGTGCCAGCAGTTTGTACGGTTCCTCCTACGAGCAGTACTTC. It encodes CASSLYGSSYEQYF.

J is TRBJ2-7 and V is TRBV30; possible D gene TRBD2, 5 bases. This CDR3 spans 13 amino acids. Germline loops: CDR1 GTSNPN, CDR2 SVGIG (reference sequence). V was clipped by 3 bases and J by 2 bases, with 11 bases between them. DNA of the CDR3: TGTGCCTGGAGAGGCCGGGGAACCTACGAGCAGTACTTC. Its translation is CAWRGRGTYEQYF.

The V gene is TRBV6-1, the J gene TRBJ2-3; D possibly uses TRBD1 or TRBD2 (5 bases each). V lost 6 bases and J 3 bases, leaving 19 bases between the germline ends. Looked up from germline, CDR1 is MNHNS and CDR2 is SASEGT. CDR3 size: 16 residues. The CDR3 region has the DNA TGTGCCAGCAGGTGGGACGGGGTTGGCGGAACAGATACGCAGTATTTT. This codes for CASRWDGVGGTDTQYF.

In this sample, this clonotype turned up a few times. This chain links TRBV10-3 with TRBJ2-2; 8 positions match TRBD2. Trimming cost V 6 bases and J 5 bases; bases outside gene matches: 14. This CDR3 contains 17 residues. Germline values: CDR1 ENHRY, CDR2 SYGVKD. CDR3 sequence reads: CAIRTLAGTHGTGELFF. The CDR3 coding sequence is TGTGCCATCAGAACCTTAGCGGGGACCCACGGGACCGGGGAGCTGTTTTTT.

For this clonotype: The junction differs from germline at one of its ends, possibly a read error. The CDR3 DNA reads as TGCAGTGCTCGATACCGGGACAGGGAGCTCTTC. It encodes CSARYRDRELF. The chain couples TRBV20-1 to TRBJ2-1; TRBD1 agrees at 9 bases. The CDR3 has 11 amino acids. CDR1 is DFQATT and CDR2 is SNEGSKA in the germline V gene (reference sequence).

A few counts support this clonotype. The chain is built from TRBV6-1 and TRBJ2-1, with 8 bases matching TRBD2. This CDR3 spans 15 amino acids. CDR1 is MNHNS and CDR2 is SASEGT in the germline V gene. V shed 2 bases and J 7 bases; nucleotides not matched to a gene: 7. In nucleotides, the CDR3 is TGTGCCAGCAGTGAATACGGAACGGGAGGGAATGAGCAGTTCTTC. Its translation is CASSEYGTGGNEQFF.

This chain connects TRBV15 to TRBJ2-1; possibly TRBD1 for D (5 bases). CDR3 length: 18 residues. Germline CDR1 and CDR2: LNHNV and YYDKDF (reference sequence). The V and J ends lost 1 base and 0 bases respectively, with 16 bases between them. In DNA, the CDR3 is TGTGCCACCAGCAGAGCAATAACAGGCGCCAGCTCCTACAATGAGCAGTTCTTC. This sequence encodes CATSRAITGASSYNEQFF.